Below are 5 T cell receptor delta chains sequenced from a single sample in a study of γδ T cells in repeated Plasmodium falciparum infection. TCRdb redid clone calling on the multiplex PCR reads using CATT. Among under 50,000 delta-chain clones listed, around 1.6% were seen once. Gammadelta T cells were flow-sorted from PBMC into Vgamma9/Vdelta2+ and Vdelta2-negative populations for bulk analysis. The sequenced material came from gamma-delta T cells from blood. Every receptor here comes from a pool of human donors (malaria-infected and uninfected, not separated).

Comment on this clone: Only one base separates this from a far larger clonotype, so it likely reflects a read error. The chain carries TRDV1 and TRDJ1; 10 positions match TRDD3. TCRdb gives no J gene; it was assigned here by matching the DNA to germline. The CDR3 consists of 20 residues. The germline gives CDR1 TSWWSYY, CDR2 QGS. CDR3 protein: CALGEPRRFTGGFYTDELIF. The DNA of the CDR3 is TGTGCTCTCGGGGAACCAAGGCGCTTTACTGGGGGATTCTACACTGATGAACTCATCTTT.

This clone was found a few times. This probably arose from a read error, given a far larger clone one base away. The sample contains more than one DNA sequence encoding this CDR3. The chain links TRDV2 to TRDJ1, with D tentatively TRDD3 (5 bases). The CDR3 length is 15 residues. V lost 4 bases and J 2 bases, leaving 16 bases between the germline ends. Germline CDR1 and CDR2: GEAIGNYY and EKD. CDR3 region: CACDPASLGTDKLIF. The CDR3 DNA sequence: TGTGCCTGTGATCCTGCGTCGCTGGGTACCGATAAACTCATCTTT.

This clone was detected only a few times. A far bigger clonotype differs at one base, so this is likely a read error. Other nucleotide sequences in the sample specify the same CDR3. The gene calls are TRDV1 and TRDJ1; 9 bases match TRDD3. Germline assignment: CDR1 TSWWSYY and CDR2 QGS. The CDR3 runs to 20 residues. Unmatched junction bases numbered 22, after V lost 3 bases and J lost 5 bases. The CDR3, as DNA: TGTGCTCTTGGGGACCTTTTTAAACTTAAACTGGGGGACCCCACTGATAAACTCATCTTT. Translated, it gives CALGDLFKLKLGDPTDKLIF.

This clone was observed a few times. TCRdb lists the protein of a much larger clone for this DNA, which differs at residue 15, so this is likely a read error; the protein given here is translated from the DNA itself. Other DNA sequences in this sample translate to the same CDR3. This chain joins TRDV1 and TRDJ1; TRDD2 is a possible D gene (6 bases). The V gene's germline CDR1 is TSWWSYY and CDR2 QGS. The CDR3 sequence is 19 residues long. V lost 0 bases and J lost 11, with 31 bases in between. The CDR3 protein is CALGELISYKILLHHVLIF. DNA of the CDR3: TGTGCTCTTGGGGAACTAATCTCCTATAAGATACTCCTACACCACGTTCTCATCTTT.

About this clone itself: The amino acid sequence in TCRdb belongs to a much larger clone and departs from this DNA's translation at residue 16, likely a sequencing read error; the sequence shown is translated from the DNA. This rearrangement joins TRDV2 to TRDJ1, with TRDD3 identical over 13 bases. As TCRdb names no J gene, one was assigned here on the basis of a DNA match to germline. The length of the CDR3 is 22 residues. The V gene end was trimmed by 3 bases and the J gene end by 0 bases; junction bases not matched to a gene: 21. Germline CDR1 reads GEAIGNYY; CDR2 reads EKD. The CDR3 DNA sequence: TGTGCCTGTGACCCCCCCCTAAAAATCTCAACTGGGGGATACGGGAACACCGATAAACTCATCTTT. It translates to CACDPPLKISTGGYGNTDKLIF.